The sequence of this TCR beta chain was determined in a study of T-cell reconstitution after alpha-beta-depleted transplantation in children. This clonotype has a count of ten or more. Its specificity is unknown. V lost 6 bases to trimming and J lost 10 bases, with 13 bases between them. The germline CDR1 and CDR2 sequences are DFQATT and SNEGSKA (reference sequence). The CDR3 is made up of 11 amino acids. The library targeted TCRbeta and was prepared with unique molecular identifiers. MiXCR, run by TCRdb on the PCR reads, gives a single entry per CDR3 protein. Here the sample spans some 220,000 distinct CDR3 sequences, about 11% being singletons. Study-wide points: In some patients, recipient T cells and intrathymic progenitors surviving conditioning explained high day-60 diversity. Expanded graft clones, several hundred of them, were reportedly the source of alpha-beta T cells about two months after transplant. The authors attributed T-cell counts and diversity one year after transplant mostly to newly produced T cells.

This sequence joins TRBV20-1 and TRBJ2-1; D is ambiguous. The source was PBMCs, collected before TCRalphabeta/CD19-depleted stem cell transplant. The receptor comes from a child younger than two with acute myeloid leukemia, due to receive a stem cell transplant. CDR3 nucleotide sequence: TGCAGTGCCCGCCGGGCCGGCGAGCAGTTCTTC. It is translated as CSARRAGEQFF.